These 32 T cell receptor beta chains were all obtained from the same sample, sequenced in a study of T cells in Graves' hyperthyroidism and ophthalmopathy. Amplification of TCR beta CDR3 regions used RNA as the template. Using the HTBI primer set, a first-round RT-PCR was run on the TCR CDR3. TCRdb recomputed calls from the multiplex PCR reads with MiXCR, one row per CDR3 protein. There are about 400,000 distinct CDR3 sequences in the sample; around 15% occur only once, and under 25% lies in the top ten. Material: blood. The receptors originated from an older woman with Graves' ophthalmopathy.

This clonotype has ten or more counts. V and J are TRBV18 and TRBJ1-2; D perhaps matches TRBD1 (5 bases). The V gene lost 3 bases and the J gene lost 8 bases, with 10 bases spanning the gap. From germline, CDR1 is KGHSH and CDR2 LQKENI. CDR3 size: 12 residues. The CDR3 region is CASSPAGMGYTF. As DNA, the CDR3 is TGTGCCAGCTCACCGGCAGGGATGGGCTACACCTTC.

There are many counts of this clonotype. CDR3 protein: CASSVMGISSYNEQFF. The CDR3 DNA follows: TGTGCCAGCAGTGTAATGGGGATTAGCTCCTACAATGAGCAGTTCTTC. The rearrangement links TRBV2 to TRBJ2-1, with no clear D. The V and J ends lost 4 bases and 0 bases respectively, with 13 bases between them. CDR1 and CDR2 (germline): SNHLY, FYNNEI. The CDR3 runs 16 residues.

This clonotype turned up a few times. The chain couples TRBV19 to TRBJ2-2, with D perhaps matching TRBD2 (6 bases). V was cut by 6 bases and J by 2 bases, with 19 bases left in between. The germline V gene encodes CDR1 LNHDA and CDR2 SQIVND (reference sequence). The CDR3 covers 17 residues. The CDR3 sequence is CASRSKGSGVNTGELFF. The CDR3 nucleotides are TGTGCCAGTAGATCCAAAGGTAGCGGAGTTAACACCGGGGAGCTGTTTTTT.

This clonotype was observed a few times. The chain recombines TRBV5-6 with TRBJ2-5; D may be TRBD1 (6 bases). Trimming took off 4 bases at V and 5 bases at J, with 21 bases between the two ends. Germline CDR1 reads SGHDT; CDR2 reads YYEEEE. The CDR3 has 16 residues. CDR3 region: CASSPQGLVFQETQYF. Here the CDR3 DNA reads TGTGCCAGCAGCCCGCAGGGGCTGGTGTTTCAGGAGACCCAGTACTTC.

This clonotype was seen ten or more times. DNA for the CDR3: TGTGCCAGCAGCGTTTTGGGGGAGTCCTACGAGCAGTACTTC. This gives the protein CASSVLGESYEQYF. The rearrangement joins TRBV28 to TRBJ2-7, with D perhaps being TRBD1 or TRBD2 (5 bases each). The V gene lost 6 bases and the J gene lost 1 base, with 13 bases spanning the gap. Germline CDR1 is MDHEN and CDR2 is SYDVKM. This CDR3 contains 14 residues.

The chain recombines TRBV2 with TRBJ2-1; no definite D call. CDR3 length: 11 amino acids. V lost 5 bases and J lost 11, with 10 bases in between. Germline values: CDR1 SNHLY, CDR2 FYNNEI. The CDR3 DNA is TGTGCCAGCAGTCTGCAGAATCAGCAGTTCTTC. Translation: CASSLQNQQFF.

Here the CDR3 reads CASSLEGLAGGNEQFF. The CDR3 DNA reads TGTGCCAGCAGCTTAGAGGGACTAGCGGGAGGGAATGAGCAGTTCTTC. The gene calls are TRBV7-3 and TRBJ2-1, with 16 bases that match TRBD2. V lost 2 bases, J lost 7 bases, and 2 bases stayed unmatched. Germline CDR1 and CDR2: SGHTA and FQGTGA. The CDR3 is 16 residues long.

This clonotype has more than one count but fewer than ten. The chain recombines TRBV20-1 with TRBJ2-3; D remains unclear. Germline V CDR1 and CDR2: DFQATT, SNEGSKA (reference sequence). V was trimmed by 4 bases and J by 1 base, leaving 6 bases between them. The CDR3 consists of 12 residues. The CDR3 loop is CSATDRTDTQYF. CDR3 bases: TGCAGTGCTACAGACCGCACAGATACGCAGTATTTT.

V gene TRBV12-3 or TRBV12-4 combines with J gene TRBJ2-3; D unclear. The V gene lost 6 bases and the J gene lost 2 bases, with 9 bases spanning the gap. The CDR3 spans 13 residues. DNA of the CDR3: TGTGCCAGCAGGCACACGTACACAGATACGCAGTATTTT. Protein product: CASRHTYTDTQYF.

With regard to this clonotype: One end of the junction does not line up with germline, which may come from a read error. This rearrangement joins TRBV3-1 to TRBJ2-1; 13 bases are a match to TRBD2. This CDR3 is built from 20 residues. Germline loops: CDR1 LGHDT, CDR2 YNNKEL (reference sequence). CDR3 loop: CASTQDPWTSGRYSYNEQFF. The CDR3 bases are TGTGCCAGCACCCAAGATCCCTGGACTAGCGGGAGATACTCCTACAATGAGCAGTTCTTC.

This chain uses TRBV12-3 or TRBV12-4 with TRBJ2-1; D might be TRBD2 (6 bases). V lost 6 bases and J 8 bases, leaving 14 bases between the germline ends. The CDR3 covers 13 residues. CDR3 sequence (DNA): TGTGCCAGCAGCCCTGCCGGGGGTGATGAGCAGTTCTTC. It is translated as CASSPAGGDEQFF.

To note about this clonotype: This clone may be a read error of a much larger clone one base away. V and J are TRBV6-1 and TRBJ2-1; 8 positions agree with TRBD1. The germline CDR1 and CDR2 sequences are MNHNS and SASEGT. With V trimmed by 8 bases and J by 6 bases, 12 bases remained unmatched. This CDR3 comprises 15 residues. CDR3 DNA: TGTGCCAGCGCGCGTGGGGACAGGCCAACCAATGAGCAGTTCTTC. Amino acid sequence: CASARGDRPTNEQFF.

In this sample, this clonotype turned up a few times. The DNA of the CDR3 is TGCAGTGCTAGAGATCGTAGCGGGGTGAGCACAGATACGCAGTATTTT. The encoded protein is CSARDRSGVSTDTQYF. The chain combines TRBV20-1 with TRBJ2-3; 8 bases match TRBD2. V lost 0 bases and J lost 0; bases outside the gene matches: 5. Germline V gene sequence: CDR1 DFQATT, CDR2 SNEGSKA (reference sequence). The CDR3 is 16 amino acids.

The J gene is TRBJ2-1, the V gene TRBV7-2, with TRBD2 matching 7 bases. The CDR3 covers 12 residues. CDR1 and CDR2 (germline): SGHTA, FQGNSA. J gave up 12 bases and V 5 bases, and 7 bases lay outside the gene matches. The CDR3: CASSPMGGGQFF. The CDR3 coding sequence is TGTGCCAGCAGCCCGATGGGGGGGGGGCAGTTCTTC.

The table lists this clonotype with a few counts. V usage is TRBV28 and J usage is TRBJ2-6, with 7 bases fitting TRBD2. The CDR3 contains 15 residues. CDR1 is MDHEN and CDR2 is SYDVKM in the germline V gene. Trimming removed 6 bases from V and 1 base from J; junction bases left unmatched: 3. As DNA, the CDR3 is TGTGCCAGCAGGACCGGGGGGTCTGGGGCCAACGTCCTGACTTTC. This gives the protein CASRTGGSGANVLTF.

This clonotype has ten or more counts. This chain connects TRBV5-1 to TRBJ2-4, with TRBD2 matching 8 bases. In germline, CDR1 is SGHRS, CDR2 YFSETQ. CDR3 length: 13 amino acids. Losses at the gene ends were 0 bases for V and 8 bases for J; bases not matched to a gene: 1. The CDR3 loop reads CASSLAGGDIQYF. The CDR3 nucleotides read TGCGCCAGCAGCTTGGCGGGAGGGGACATTCAGTACTTC. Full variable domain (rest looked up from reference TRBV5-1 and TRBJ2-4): KAGVTQTPRYLIKTRGQQVTLSCSPISGHRSVSWYQQTPGQGLQFLFEYFSETQRNKGNFPGRFSGRQFSNSRSEMNVSTLELGDSALYLCASSLAGGDIQYFGAGTRLSVL.

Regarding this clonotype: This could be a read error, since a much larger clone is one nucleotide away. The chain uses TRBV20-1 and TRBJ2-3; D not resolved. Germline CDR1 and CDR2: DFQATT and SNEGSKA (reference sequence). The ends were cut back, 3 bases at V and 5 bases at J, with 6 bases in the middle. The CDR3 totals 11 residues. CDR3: CSASVIDTQYF. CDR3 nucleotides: TGCAGTGCTAGTGTCATAGATACGCAGTATTTT.

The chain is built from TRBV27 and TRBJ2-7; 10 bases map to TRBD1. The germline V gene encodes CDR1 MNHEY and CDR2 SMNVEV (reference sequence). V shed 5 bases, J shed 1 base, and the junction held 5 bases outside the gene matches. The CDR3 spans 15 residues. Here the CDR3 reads CASSRGTGASYEQYF. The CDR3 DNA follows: TGTGCCAGCAGTCGGGGGACAGGGGCTTCCTACGAGCAGTACTTC.

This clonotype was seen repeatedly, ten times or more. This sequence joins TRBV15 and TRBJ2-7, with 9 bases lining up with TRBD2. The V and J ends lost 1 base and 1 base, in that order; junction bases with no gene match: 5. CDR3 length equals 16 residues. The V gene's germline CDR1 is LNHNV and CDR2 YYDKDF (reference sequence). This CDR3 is CATSRGYSGSSYEQYF. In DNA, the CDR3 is TGTGCCACCAGCAGAGGTTATAGCGGGAGTTCCTACGAGCAGTACTTC.

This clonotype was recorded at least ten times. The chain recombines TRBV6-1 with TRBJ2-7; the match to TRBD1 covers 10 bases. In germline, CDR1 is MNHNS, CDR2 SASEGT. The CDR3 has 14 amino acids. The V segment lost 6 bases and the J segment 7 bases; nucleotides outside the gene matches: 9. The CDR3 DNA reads TGTGCCAGCAGCACCGGGACAGGGGAATTGGAGCAGTACTTC. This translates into CASSTGTGELEQYF.

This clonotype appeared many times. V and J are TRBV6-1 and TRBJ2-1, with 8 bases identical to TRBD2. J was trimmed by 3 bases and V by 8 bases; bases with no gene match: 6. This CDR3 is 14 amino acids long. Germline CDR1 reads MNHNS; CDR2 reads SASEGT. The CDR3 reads CASQTSGSYNEQFF. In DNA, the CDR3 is TGTGCCAGCCAAACAAGCGGGAGCTACAATGAGCAGTTCTTC.

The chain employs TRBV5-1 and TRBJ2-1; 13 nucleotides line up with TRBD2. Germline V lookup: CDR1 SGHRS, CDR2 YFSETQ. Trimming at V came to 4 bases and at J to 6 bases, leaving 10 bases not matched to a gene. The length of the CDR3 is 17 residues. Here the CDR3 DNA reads TGCGCCAGCAGCCCTACTCCAGGACTAGCGGGAGCCAATGAGCAGTTCTTC. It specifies CASSPTPGLAGANEQFF.

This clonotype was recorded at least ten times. CDR3 bases: TGTGCCAGCAGTGCCACAGGGGGCAATCAGCCCCAGCATTTT. It codes for CASSATGGNQPQHF. The V and J genes are TRBV2 and TRBJ1-5; 7 bases align to TRBD1. CDR1 SNHLY and CDR2 FYNNEI come from the germline V gene. With 4 bases clipped from V and 2 bases from J, the junction kept 2 bases outside the gene matches. The CDR3 loop spans 14 amino acids. The variable domain in full, completed from reference TRBV2 and TRBJ1-5, reads EPEVTQTPSHQVTQMGQEVILRCVPISNHLYFYWYRQILGQKVEFLVSFYNNEISEKSEIFDDQFSVERPDGSNFTLKIRSTKLEDSAMYFCASSATGGNQPQHFGDGTRLSIL.

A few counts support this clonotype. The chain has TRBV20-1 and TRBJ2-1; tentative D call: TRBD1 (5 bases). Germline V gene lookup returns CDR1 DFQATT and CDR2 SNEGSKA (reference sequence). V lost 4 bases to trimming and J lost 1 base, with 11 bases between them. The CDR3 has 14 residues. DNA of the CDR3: TGCAGTGCTAAGGCGCCAGGGTCCTACAATGAGCAGTTCTTC. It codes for CSAKAPGSYNEQFF.

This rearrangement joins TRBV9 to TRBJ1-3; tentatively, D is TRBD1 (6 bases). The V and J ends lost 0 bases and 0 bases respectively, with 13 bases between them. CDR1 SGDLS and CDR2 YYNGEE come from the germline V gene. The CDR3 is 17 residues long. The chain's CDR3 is CASSVVDSTISGNTIYF. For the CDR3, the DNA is TGTGCCAGCAGCGTAGTGGACAGCACTATCTCTGGAAACACCATATATTTT.

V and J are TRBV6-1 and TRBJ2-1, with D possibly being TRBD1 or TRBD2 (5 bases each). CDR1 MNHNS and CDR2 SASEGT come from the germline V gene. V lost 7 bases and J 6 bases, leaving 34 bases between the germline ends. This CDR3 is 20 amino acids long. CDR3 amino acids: CASNKLGFTGRGHEINEQFF. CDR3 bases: TGTGCCAGCAACAAACTAGGATTTACCGGGCGAGGACACGAGATCAATGAGCAGTTCTTC.

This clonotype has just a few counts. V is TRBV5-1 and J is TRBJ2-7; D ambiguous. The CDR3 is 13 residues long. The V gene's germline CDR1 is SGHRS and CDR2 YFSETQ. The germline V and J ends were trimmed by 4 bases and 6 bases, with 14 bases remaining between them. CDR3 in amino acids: CASSLRPEVEQYF. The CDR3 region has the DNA TGCGCCAGCAGCCTTCGGCCCGAGGTCGAGCAGTACTTC.

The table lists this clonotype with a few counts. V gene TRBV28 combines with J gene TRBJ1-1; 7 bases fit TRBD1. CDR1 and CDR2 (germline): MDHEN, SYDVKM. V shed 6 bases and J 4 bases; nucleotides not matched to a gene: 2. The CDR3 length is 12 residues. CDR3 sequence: CASRGGPTEAFF. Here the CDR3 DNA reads TGTGCCAGCAGAGGGGGCCCCACTGAAGCTTTCTTT. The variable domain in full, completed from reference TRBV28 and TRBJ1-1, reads DVKVTQSSRYLVKRTGEKVFLECVQDMDHENMFWYRQDPGLGLRLIYFSYDVKMKEKGDIPEGYSVSREKKERFSLILESASTNQTSMYLCASRGGPTEAFFGQGTRLTVV.

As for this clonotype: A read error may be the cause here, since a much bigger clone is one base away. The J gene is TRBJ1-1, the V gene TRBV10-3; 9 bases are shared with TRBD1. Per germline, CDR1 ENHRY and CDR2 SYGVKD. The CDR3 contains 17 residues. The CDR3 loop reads CAISEAAGDRVNTGAFF. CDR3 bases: TGTGCCATCAGTGAGGCCGCGGGGGACAGGGTGAACACTGGAGCTTTCTTT.

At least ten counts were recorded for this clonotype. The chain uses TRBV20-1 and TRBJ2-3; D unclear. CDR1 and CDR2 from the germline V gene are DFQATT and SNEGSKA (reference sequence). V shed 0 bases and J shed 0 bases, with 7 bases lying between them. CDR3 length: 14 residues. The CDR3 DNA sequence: TGCAGTGCTAGAGATTCCGGGAGCACAGATACGCAGTATTTT. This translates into CSARDSGSTDTQYF.

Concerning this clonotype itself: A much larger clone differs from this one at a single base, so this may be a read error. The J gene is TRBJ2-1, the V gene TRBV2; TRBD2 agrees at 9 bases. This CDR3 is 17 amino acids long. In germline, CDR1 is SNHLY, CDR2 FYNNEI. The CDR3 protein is CASRFPWGTSLGNERFF. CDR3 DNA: TGTGCCAGCAGGTTTCCCTGGGGGACTAGCTTGGGTAATGAGCGGTTCTTC. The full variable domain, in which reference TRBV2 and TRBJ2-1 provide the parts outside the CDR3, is EPEVTQTPSHQVTQMGQEVILRCVPISNHLYFYWYRQILGQKVEFLVSFYNNEISEKSEIFDDQFSVERPDGSNFTLKIRSTKLEDSAMYFCASRFPWGTSLGNERFFGPGTRLTVL.

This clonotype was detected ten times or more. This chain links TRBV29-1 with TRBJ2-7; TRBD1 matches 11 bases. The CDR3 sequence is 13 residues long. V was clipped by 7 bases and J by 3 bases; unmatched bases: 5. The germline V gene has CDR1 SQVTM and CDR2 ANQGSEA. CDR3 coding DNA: TGCAGCGCTTACGGGACAGGGGGCTACGAGCAGTACTTC. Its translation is CSAYGTGGYEQYF.